These 11 T cell receptor beta chains share one sample of origin, sequenced in a study of blood T cells in healthy people across ages. Using a J-beta primer mix together with a sample-barcoded 5' primer, a second PCR was run for roughly 7 to 12 cycles. TCRdb passed the 5' RACE reads through MiXCR, listing each CDR3 protein once. The data contain 1,800,000 or so distinct CDR3 sequences, about two fifths of them singletons. The sequencing input was blood. Every receptor here comes from a human donor in good health.

This clonotype was picked up one time. The chain couples TRBV21-1 to TRBJ1-5; the table's D gene call, TRBD1, was not cross checked with the DNA. TRBV21-1 is noted as a pseudogene. The CDR3 has 16 residues. For the CDR3, the DNA is TGTGCCAGCAGCCCTTACAGGGGGCGATCGTATCAGCCCCAGCATTTT. Protein: CASSPYRGRSYQPQHF.

The chain combines TRBV7-2 with TRBJ2-7; D assignment may be TRBD1 or TRBD2 (6 bases each). Trimming shortened V by 5 bases and J by 3 bases, and 20 bases separated the two germline ends. The CDR3 runs to 16 residues. The germline V gene encodes CDR1 SGHTA and CDR2 FQGNSA. DNA for the CDR3: TGTGCCAGCAGCACACTGGGGGCGGGAACGAGCTACGAGCAGTACTTC. Translated: CASSTLGAGTSYEQYF.

CDR3 bases: TGTGCCAGCAGCCAAGAGGGGTTTGTGGACGAGCAGTACTTC. Residues: CASSQEGFVDEQYF. The V call is TRBV14, the J call TRBJ2-7, with no clear D. V was shortened by 0 bases and J by 5 bases, with 11 bases between the two germline ends. The CDR3 loop spans 14 amino acids. Germline assignment: CDR1 SGHDN and CDR2 FVKESK.

The genes are TRBV6-1 and TRBJ2-5; 12 bases are a match to TRBD2. This CDR3 contains 18 residues. V was clipped by 5 bases and J by 2 bases; unmatched bases: 12. From germline, CDR1 is MNHNS and CDR2 SASEGT. Here the CDR3 DNA reads TGTGCCAGCAGTACCGGGGCTAGCGGGGGGGCGTTACAAGAGACCCAGTACTTC. Translating gives CASSTGASGGALQETQYF.

This clonotype was recorded a few times. This chain joins TRBV7-2 and TRBJ2-1; D is possibly TRBD1 or TRBD2 (6 bases each). The CDR3 is 15 residues long. Trimming stripped 5 bases from V and 7 bases from J, with 18 bases between. The germline V gene encodes CDR1 SGHTA and CDR2 FQGNSA. CDR3 sequence: CASSPEGGEENEQFF. DNA of the CDR3: TGTGCCAGCAGCCCTGAGGGGGGAGAAGAGAATGAGCAGTTCTTC.

The chain combines TRBV5-1 with TRBJ2-5; 8 nucleotides agree with TRBD2. V was pared by 0 bases and J by 0 bases, with 4 bases of the junction left unmatched. The CDR3 is 16 amino acids. Germline CDR1 reads SGHRS; CDR2 reads YFSETQ. The CDR3 here is CASSLGASGYQETQYF. The CDR3 coding sequence is TGCGCCAGCAGCTTGGGGGCTAGCGGGTACCAAGAGACCCAGTACTTC.

The CDR3 bases are TGTGCCAGCAGCTGGCAGGACAGGGCGAATGAGCAGTTCTTC. Its translation is CASSWQDRANEQFF. The chain employs TRBV11-1 and TRBJ2-1, with TRBD1 matching over 8 bases. Germline V gene data show CDR1 as SGHAT and CDR2 as FQDESV (reference sequence). The V and J ends lost 4 bases and 7 bases, in that order; junction bases with no gene match: 6. This CDR3 is built from 14 residues.

The V gene is TRBV15, the J gene TRBJ2-1; the D is unclear. The CDR3 has 15 amino acids. The V end lost 5 bases, the J end lost 0 bases, and 11 bases lay between the germline ends. Germline V gene data show CDR1 as LNHNV and CDR2 as YYDKDF (reference sequence). CDR3 nucleotide sequence: TGTGCCACCAGCCAGGAAAAAAGCTCCTACAATGAGCAGTTCTTC. Translation: CATSQEKSSYNEQFF.

This clonotype has a single count. This chain links TRBV12-3 or TRBV12-4 with TRBJ1-2; D is uncertain. The CDR3 runs to 11 residues. V was trimmed by 8 bases and J by 8 bases, leaving 12 bases between them. CDR3 protein: CASGRTSGYTF. DNA for the CDR3: TGTGCCAGCGGTAGGACCTCCGGCTACACCTTC.

A few counts support this clonotype. The CDR3 spells CASSSQEKSTDTQYF. CDR3 nucleotides: TGTGCCAGCAGTTCACAGGAGAAAAGCACAGATACGCAGTATTTT. The chain has TRBV6-6 and TRBJ2-3; D may be TRBD1 (5 bases). The length of the CDR3 is 15 residues. The germline gives CDR1 MNHNY, CDR2 SVGAGI (reference sequence). Trimming removed 4 bases at V and 0 bases at J, with 11 bases between.

A few counts support this clonotype. V is TRBV29-1 and J is TRBJ2-5; D is uncertain. Germline V gives CDR1 SQVTM, CDR2 ANQGSEA. This CDR3 contains 13 residues. Trimming pared 7 bases from V and 3 bases from J, leaving 15 bases between. The CDR3 nucleotides are TGCAGCGCCCAGCGCCCCGAAAAAGAGACCCAGTACTTC. It is translated as CSAQRPEKETQYF. Together with reference TRBV29-1 and TRBJ2-5, the CDR3 gives the full variable domain: SAVISQKPSRDICQRGTSLTIQCQVDSQVTMMFWYRQQPGQSLTLIATANQGSEATYESGFVIDKFPISRPNLTFSTLTVSNMSPEDSSIYLCSAQRPEKETQYFGPGTRLLVL.